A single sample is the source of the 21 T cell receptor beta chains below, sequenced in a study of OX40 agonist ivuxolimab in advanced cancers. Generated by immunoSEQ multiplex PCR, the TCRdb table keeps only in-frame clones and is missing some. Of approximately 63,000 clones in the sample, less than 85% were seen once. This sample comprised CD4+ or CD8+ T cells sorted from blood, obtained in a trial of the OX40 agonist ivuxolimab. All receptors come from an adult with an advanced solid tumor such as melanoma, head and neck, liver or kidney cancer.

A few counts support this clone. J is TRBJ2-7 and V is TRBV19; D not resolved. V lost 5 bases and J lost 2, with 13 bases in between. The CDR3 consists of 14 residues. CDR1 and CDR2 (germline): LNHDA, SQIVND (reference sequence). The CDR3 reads CASSSDGTAYEQYF. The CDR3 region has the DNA TGTGCCAGTAGTTCCGACGGAACTGCCTACGAGCAGTACTTC. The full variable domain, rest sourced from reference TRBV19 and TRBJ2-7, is DGGITQSPKYLFRKEGQNVTLSCEQNLNHDAMYWYRQDPGQGLRLIYYSQIVNDFQKGDIAEGYSVSREKKESFPLTVTSAQKNPTAFYLCASSSDGTAYEQYFGPGTRLTVT.

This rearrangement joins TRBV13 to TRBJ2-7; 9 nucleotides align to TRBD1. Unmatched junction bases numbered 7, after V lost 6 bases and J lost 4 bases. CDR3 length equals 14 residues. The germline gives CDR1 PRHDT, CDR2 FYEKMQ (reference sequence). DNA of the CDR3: TGTGCCAGCAGTCGTACAGGGGGCAAGTACGAGCAGTACTTC. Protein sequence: CASSRTGGKYEQYF.

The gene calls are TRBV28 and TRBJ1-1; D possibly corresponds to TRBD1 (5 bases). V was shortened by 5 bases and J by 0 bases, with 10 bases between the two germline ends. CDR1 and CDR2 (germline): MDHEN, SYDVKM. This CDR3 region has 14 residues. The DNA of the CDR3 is TGTGCCAGCAGTCAGGGACGGATGAACACTGAAGCTTTCTTT. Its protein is CASSQGRMNTEAFF. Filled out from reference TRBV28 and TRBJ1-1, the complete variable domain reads DVKVTQSSRYLVKRTGEKVFLECVQDMDHENMFWYRQDPGLGLRLIYFSYDVKMKEKGDIPEGYSVSREKKERFSLILESASTNQTSMYLCASSQGRMNTEAFFGQGTRLTVV.

The CDR3 DNA sequence: TGTGCCAGCACCGAGAGGGAGGGATATGGCTACACCTTC. Its protein product is CASTEREGYGYTF. The rearrangement joins TRBV6-1 to TRBJ1-2; no clear D gene. The CDR3 length is 13 residues. Germline assignment: CDR1 MNHNS and CDR2 SASEGT. V was clipped by 7 bases and J by 5 bases, with 14 bases between them.

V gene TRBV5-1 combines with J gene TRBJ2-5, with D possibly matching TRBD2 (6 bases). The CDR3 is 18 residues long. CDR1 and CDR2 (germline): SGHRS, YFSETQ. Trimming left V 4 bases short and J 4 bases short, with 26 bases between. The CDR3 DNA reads TGCGCCAGCAGCCGGCGTGGTGATGGTCCGTTGGGGGGAGAGACCCAGTACTTC. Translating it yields CASSRRGDGPLGGETQYF.

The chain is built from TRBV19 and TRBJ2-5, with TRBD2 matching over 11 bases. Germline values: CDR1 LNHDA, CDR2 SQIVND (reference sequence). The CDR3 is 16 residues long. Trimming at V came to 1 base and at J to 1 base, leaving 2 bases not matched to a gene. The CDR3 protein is CASSIGLAGIQETQYF. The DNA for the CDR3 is TGTGCCAGTAGTATAGGACTAGCGGGGATCCAAGAGACCCAGTACTTC. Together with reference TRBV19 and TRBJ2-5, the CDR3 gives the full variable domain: DGGITQSPKYLFRKEGQNVTLSCEQNLNHDAMYWYRQDPGQGLRLIYYSQIVNDFQKGDIAEGYSVSREKKESFPLTVTSAQKNPTAFYLCASSIGLAGIQETQYFGPGTRLLVL.

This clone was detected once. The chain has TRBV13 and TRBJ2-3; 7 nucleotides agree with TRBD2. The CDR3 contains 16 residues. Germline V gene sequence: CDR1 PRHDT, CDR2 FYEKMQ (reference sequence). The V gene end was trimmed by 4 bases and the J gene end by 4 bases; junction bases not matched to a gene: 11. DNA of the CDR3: TGTGCCAGCAGCTCCCGACTAGGCGGGAGAGCAGATACGCAGTATTTT. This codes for CASSSRLGGRADTQYF.

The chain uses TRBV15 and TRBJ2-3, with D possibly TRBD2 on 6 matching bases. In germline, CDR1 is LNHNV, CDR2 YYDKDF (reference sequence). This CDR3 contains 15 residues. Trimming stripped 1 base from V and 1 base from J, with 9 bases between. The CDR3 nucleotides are TGTGCCACCAGCAGAGGGAGGGGCCGCACAGATACGCAGTATTTT. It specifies CATSRGRGRTDTQYF.

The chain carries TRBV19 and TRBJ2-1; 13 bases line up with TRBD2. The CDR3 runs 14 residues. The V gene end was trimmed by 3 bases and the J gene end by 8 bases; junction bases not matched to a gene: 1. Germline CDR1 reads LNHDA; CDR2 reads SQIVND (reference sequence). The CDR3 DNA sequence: TGTGCCAGTAGTATCACTAGCGGGGGGGATGAGCAGTTCTTC. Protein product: CASSITSGGDEQFF.

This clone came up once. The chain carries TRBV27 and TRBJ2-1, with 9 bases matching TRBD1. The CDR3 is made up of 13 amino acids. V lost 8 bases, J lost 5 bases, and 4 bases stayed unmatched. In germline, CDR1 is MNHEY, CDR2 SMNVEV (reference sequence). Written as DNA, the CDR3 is TGTGCCAGCCGGACAGGGGATAACAATGAGCAGTTCTTC. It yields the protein CASRTGDNNEQFF.

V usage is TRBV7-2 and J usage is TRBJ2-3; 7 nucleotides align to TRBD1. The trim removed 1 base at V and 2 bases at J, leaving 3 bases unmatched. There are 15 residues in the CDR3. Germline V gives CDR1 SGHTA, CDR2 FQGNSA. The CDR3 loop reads CASSLEGAPTDTQYF. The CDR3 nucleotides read TGTGCCAGCAGCTTAGAGGGGGCCCCCACAGATACGCAGTATTTT.

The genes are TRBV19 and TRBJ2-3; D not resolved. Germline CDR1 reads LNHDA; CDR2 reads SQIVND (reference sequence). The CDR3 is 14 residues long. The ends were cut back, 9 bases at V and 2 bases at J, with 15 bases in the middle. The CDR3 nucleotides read TGTGCCAGCCGTAACCAACCGATCACAGATACGCAGTATTTT. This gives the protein CASRNQPITDTQYF.

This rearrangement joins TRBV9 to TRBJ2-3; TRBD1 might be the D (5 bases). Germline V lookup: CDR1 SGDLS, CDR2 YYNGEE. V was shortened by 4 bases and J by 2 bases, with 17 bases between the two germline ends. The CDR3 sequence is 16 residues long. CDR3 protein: CASSFQQVTYTDTQYF. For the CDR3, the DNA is TGTGCCAGCAGCTTCCAACAGGTCACCTACACAGATACGCAGTATTTT.

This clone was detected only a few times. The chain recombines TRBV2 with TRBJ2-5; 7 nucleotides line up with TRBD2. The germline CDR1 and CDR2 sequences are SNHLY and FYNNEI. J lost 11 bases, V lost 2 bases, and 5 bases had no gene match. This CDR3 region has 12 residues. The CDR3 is CASSETSDDQYF. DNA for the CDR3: TGTGCCAGCAGTGAAACTAGCGACGATCAGTACTTC.

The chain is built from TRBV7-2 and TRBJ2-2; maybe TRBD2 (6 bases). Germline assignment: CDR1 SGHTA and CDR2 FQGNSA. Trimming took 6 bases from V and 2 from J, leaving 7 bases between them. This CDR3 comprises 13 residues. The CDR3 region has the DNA TGTGCCAGCAGGGGGACTAACACCGGGGAGCTGTTTTTT. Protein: CASRGTNTGELFF.

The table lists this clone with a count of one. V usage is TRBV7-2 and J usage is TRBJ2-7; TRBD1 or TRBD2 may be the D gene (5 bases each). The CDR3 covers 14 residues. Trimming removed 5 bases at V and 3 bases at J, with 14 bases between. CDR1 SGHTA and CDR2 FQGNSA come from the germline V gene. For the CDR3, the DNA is TGTGCCAGCAGCAGTCCCGGGACCCACTACGAGCAGTACTTC. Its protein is CASSSPGTHYEQYF. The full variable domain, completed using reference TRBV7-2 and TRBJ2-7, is GAGVSQSPSNKVTEKGKDVELRCDPISGHTALYWYRQSLGQGLEFLIYFQGNSAPDKSGLPSDRFSAERTGGSVSTLTIQRTQQEDSAVYLCASSSPGTHYEQYFGPGTRLTVT.

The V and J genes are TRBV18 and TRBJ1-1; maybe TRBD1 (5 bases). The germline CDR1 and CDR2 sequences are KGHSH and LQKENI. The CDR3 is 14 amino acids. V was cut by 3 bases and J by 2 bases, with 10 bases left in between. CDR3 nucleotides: TGTGCCAGCTCACCTAGACAGCACAACACTGAAGCTTTCTTT. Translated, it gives CASSPRQHNTEAFF.

DNA of the CDR3: TGTGCCAGCAGCTTCGGTAACAATGAGCAGTTCTTC. It yields the protein CASSFGNNEQFF. This sequence joins TRBV7-2 and TRBJ2-1; D is uncertain. Trimming removed 3 bases at V and 5 bases at J, with 5 bases between. The CDR3 contains 12 residues. The germline gives CDR1 SGHTA, CDR2 FQGNSA.

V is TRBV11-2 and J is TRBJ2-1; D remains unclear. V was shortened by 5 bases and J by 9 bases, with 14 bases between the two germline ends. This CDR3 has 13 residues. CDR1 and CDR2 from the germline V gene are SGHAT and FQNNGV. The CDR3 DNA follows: TGTGCCAGCAGCCTCGGACCCCCCGGTGAGCAGTTCTTC. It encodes CASSLGPPGEQFF.

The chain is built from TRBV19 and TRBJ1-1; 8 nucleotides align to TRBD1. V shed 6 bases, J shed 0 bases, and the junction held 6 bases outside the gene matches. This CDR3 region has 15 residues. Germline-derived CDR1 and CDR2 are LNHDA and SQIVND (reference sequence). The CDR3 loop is CASRRRTGMNTEAFF. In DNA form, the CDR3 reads TGTGCCAGTAGAAGGAGGACAGGGATGAACACTGAAGCTTTCTTT.

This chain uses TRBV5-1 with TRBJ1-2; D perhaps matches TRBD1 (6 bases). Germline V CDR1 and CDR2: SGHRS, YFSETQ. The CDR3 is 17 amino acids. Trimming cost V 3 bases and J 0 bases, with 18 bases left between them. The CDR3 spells CASSYSGAGLANYGYTF. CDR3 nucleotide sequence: TGCGCCAGCAGCTACTCAGGGGCAGGCCTAGCTAACTATGGCTACACCTTC.